The present T cell receptor (beta chain) was sequenced within a study of T cell responses to AZD1222 COVID-19 vaccine. TCRdb keeps only in-frame clones here, not all; method: immunoSEQ multiplex PCR. The sample has about 190,000 clones; around nine tenths are singletons. Overall study results and limits: It should be noted that donors were predominantly white British and more often female, and clonal diversity was possibly underestimated. Nearly half of unique spike-specific TCRs reportedly avoided B.1.351 and B.1.1.7 mutated regions. After two AZD1222 doses, spike-specific TCR breadth and depth rose versus day 0.

Turning to this clone: Its antigen is as yet unknown.

The sample consisted of peripheral blood, taken 28 days after the second dose of the MenACWY control vaccine. This clonotype was sampled from an adult who received the MenACWY meningococcal vaccine as a control.

The CDR3 DNA is TGTGCCAGCAGCGCCGGGACAGGGAGGTCTGAGGGAGAGACCCAGTACTTC. It encodes CASSAGTGRSEGETQYF. The chain carries TRBV14 and TRBJ2-5, with TRBD1 matching over 9 bases. Trimming at V came to 5 bases and at J to 4 bases, leaving 14 bases not matched to a gene. CDR1 and CDR2 (germline): SGHDN, FVKESK. CDR3 size: 17 residues.